This TCR beta chain was captured by sequencing in a study of blood T cell repertoires in COVID-19. Germline V lookup: CDR1 SGHTA, CDR2 FQGNSA. The CDR3 consists of 13 residues. V lost 3 bases, J lost 5 bases, and 11 bases lay in between. Libraries were prepared by immunoSEQ multiplex PCR; TCRdb keeps only in-frame clonotypes and omits some of them. Here the sample spans around 380,000 clones, about 89% being singletons. The chain carries TRBV7-2 and TRBJ2-7; D perhaps matches TRBD1 (6 bases). The clonotype comes from a man aged 25-40 years who had recovered from COVID-19. The material sequenced was PBMCs or T cells enriched from blood (not recorded which). CDR3 sequence reads: CASSFMWGHEQYF. The CDR3 nucleotides read TGTGCCAGCAGCTTTATGTGGGGGCACGAGCAGTACTTC.